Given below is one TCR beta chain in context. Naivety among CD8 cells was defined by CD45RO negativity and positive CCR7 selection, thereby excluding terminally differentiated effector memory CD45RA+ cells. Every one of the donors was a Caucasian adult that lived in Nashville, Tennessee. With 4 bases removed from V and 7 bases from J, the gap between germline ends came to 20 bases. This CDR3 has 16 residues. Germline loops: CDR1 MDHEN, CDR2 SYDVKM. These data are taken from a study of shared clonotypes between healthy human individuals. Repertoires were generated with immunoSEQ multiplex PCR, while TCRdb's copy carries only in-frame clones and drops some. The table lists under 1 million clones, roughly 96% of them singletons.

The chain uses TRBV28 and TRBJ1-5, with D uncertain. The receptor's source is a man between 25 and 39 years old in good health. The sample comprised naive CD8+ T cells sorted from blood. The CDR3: CASSYTVGKGLQPQHF. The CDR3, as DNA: TGTGCCAGCAGTTATACGGTGGGTAAAGGGCTACAGCCCCAGCATTTT. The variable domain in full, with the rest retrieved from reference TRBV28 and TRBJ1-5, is DVKVTQSSRYLVKRTGEKVFLECVQDMDHENMFWYRQDPGLGLRLIYFSYDVKMKEKGDIPEGYSVSREKKERFSLILESASTNQTSMYLCASSYTVGKGLQPQHFGDGTRLSIL.